The 32 T cell receptor beta chains given below trace back to one sample, sequenced in a study of CD8+ T cells in alopecia areata. Treatment here: oral pan-JAK inhibitor, 5-10 mg twice daily. It was cDNA, reverse transcribed from extracted RNA, that served as the sequencing template. TCRdb keeps only in-frame clones here, not all; method: immunoSEQ multiplex PCR. The data contain some 190,000 clones, 45% to 75% of them singletons. The material was CD4+ T cells sorted from blood, obtained at week 4, from a patient treated with tofacitinib. The receptors here all came from a human donor with alopecia areata.

A few counts support this clone. The chain employs TRBV18 and TRBJ1-1; 9 positions agree with TRBD1. The germline V gene has CDR1 KGHSH and CDR2 LQKENI. Trimming cost V 8 bases and J 5 bases; bases outside gene matches: 9. The CDR3 is made up of 14 amino acids. The CDR3 DNA follows: TGTGCCAGCCTACCCGGGACAGGGCGGACTGAAGCTTTCTTT. It translates to CASLPGTGRTEAFF.

The chain employs TRBV4-2 and TRBJ2-5; no clear D. From germline, CDR1 is LGHNA and CDR2 YNFKEQ. This CDR3 has 14 amino acids. Trimming took 1 base from V and 4 from J, leaving 10 bases between them. CDR3 DNA sequence: TGTGCCAGCAGCCAAGGACCGAAGGGAGAGACCCAGTACTTC. It encodes CASSQGPKGETQYF.

The V call is TRBV30, the J call TRBJ2-1; 8 nucleotides match TRBD1. CDR1 is GTSNPN and CDR2 is SVGIG in the germline V gene (reference sequence). There are 15 residues in the CDR3. Trimming cost V 2 bases and J 3 bases; bases outside gene matches: 6. The CDR3 is CAWSRGTGVYNEQFF. CDR3 coding DNA: TGTGCCTGGAGTCGGGGGACAGGAGTCTACAATGAGCAGTTCTTC.

This clone was counted only a few times. The rearrangement uses TRBV5-1 and TRBJ1-1, with unresolved D. The CDR3 is 14 residues long. V gave up 2 bases and J gave up 2 bases, with 10 bases separating them. Germline CDR1 SGHRS, CDR2 YFSETQ. The CDR3 protein is CASSFHGPNTEAFF. In DNA form, the CDR3 reads TGCGCCAGCAGCTTTCATGGCCCTAACACTGAAGCTTTCTTT.

The genes are TRBV7-2 and TRBJ2-1, with 13 positions matching TRBD2. The CDR3 is 14 amino acids. Per germline, CDR1 SGHTA and CDR2 FQGNSA. Germline trimming cut 6 bases from V and 10 bases from J; bases unmatched to any gene: 6. The CDR3 loop reads CASRPGLAGEEQFF. CDR3 bases: TGTGCCAGCAGACCTGGACTAGCGGGAGAGGAGCAGTTCTTC.

This clone was seen a handful of times. This rearrangement joins TRBV29-1 to TRBJ2-7; possible D gene TRBD2, 5 bases. V shed 7 bases and J shed 2 bases, with 12 bases lying between them. CDR3 length equals 12 residues. CDR1 and CDR2 (germline): SQVTM, ANQGSEA. The CDR3 loop is CSARTGTYEQYF. The CDR3 region has the DNA TGCAGCGCCCGGACTGGGACCTACGAGCAGTACTTC.

V is TRBV29-1 and J is TRBJ2-7, with 9 bases aligning to TRBD1. Germline loops: CDR1 SQVTM, CDR2 ANQGSEA. The CDR3 totals 13 residues. V lost 4 bases to trimming and J lost 4 bases; unmatched junction nucleotides: 5. Written as DNA, the CDR3 is TGCAGCGTTGTCGGGGACAGGGTTTACGAGCAGTACTTC. Translated: CSVVGDRVYEQYF.

The V gene is TRBV2, the J gene TRBJ1-2; no firm D call. The CDR3 has 13 residues. V lost 4 bases, J lost 6 bases, and 12 bases lay in between. CDR1 and CDR2 (germline): SNHLY, FYNNEI. The DNA of the CDR3 is TGTGCCAGCAGTGTAGACGGGGTAGATGGCTACACCTTC. Translation: CASSVDGVDGYTF.

CDR3 protein: CASSVVDSGQSSYNEQFF. Written as DNA, the CDR3 is TGTGCCAGCAGCGTAGTGGATAGCGGGCAAAGCTCCTACAATGAGCAGTTCTTC. The chain couples TRBV9 to TRBJ2-1, with 7 bases matching TRBD2. Germline V gene sequence: CDR1 SGDLS, CDR2 YYNGEE. This CDR3 contains 18 residues. Germline trimming cut 0 bases from V and 0 bases from J; bases unmatched to any gene: 9.

This chain connects TRBV9 to TRBJ2-5; 7 bases match TRBD2. J was trimmed by 5 bases and V by 0 bases; bases with no gene match: 7. Germline values: CDR1 SGDLS, CDR2 YYNGEE. The CDR3 is 15 amino acids. The CDR3 coding sequence is TGTGCCAGCAGCGTAGAGGATGCGGGAGACGAGACCCAGTACTTC. It codes for CASSVEDAGDETQYF. Supplemented by reference TRBV9 and TRBJ2-5, the full variable domain reads DSGVTQTPKHLITATGQRVTLRCSPRSGDLSVYWYQQSLDQGLQFLIQYYNGEERAKGNILERFSAQQFPDLHSELNLSSLELGDSALYFCASSVEDAGDETQYFGPGTRLLVL.

The chain joins TRBV6-6 to TRBJ1-5; D call uncertain. Germline V gene data show CDR1 as MNHNY and CDR2 as SVGAGI (reference sequence). Trimming stripped 0 bases from V and 7 bases from J, with 7 bases between. The CDR3 spans 13 residues. CDR3 coding DNA: TGTGCCAGCAGTTACTCAATTGGACAGCCCCAGCATTTT. The encoded protein is CASSYSIGQPQHF.

This clone was observed once. This sequence joins TRBV10-3 and TRBJ1-5; 7 positions match TRBD1. Germline assignment: CDR1 ENHRY and CDR2 SYGVKD. Germline trimming cut 5 bases from V and 3 bases from J; bases unmatched to any gene: 4. The CDR3 consists of 14 residues. This CDR3 is CAISTDRDNQPQHF. The CDR3 DNA sequence: TGTGCCATCAGTACCGACAGGGACAATCAGCCCCAGCATTTT.

V and J are TRBV30 and TRBJ1-5; D is ambiguous. The V gene lost 4 bases and the J gene lost 2 bases, with 9 bases spanning the gap. CDR3 size: 13 residues. CDR1 and CDR2 from the germline V gene are GTSNPN and SVGIG (reference sequence). The CDR3 spells CAWTEGGNQPQHF. CDR3 bases: TGTGCCTGGACTGAAGGCGGCAATCAGCCCCAGCATTTT.

CDR3 residues: CASSQGKSSGRADTQYF. The CDR3 bases are TGCGCCAGCAGCCAAGGAAAGTCTAGCGGGAGAGCAGATACGCAGTATTTT. This chain joins TRBV4-1 and TRBJ2-3, with 10 bases matching TRBD2. There are 17 residues in the CDR3. Germline loops: CDR1 MGHRA, CDR2 YSYEKL. J lost 4 bases, V lost 1 base, and 8 bases had no gene match.

J is TRBJ2-7 and V is TRBV28; 7 bases line up with TRBD1. The V and J ends lost 8 bases and 2 bases, in that order; junction bases with no gene match: 12. The length of the CDR3 is 15 residues. The germline gives CDR1 MDHEN, CDR2 SYDVKM. The CDR3 loop is CASYDGTDSAYEQYF. CDR3 nucleotides: TGTGCCAGCTATGACGGGACAGATAGCGCCTACGAGCAGTACTTC.

The sample holds one count of this clone. V gene TRBV30 combines with J gene TRBJ2-3; 7 nucleotides match TRBD2. Germline trimming cut 2 bases from V and 0 bases from J; bases unmatched to any gene: 5. CDR1 and CDR2 (germline): GTSNPN, SVGIG (reference sequence). The CDR3 consists of 15 residues. The CDR3 bases are TGTGCCTGGAGTTCCGGGGGGACTAGCACAGATACGCAGTATTTT. Amino acids: CAWSSGGTSTDTQYF. The entire variable domain, with the rest obtained from reference TRBV30 and TRBJ2-3, is as follows: SQTIHQWPATLVQPVGSPLSLECTVEGTSNPNLYWYRQAAGRGLQLLFYSVGIGQISSEVPQNLSASRPQDRQFILSSKKLLLSDSGFYLCAWSSGGTSTDTQYFGPGTRLTVL.

This sequence joins TRBV15 and TRBJ2-5; D is unresolved. In germline, CDR1 is LNHNV, CDR2 YYDKDF (reference sequence). The CDR3 is made up of 16 amino acids. Trimming left V 4 bases short and J 0 bases short, with 15 bases between. The CDR3 DNA reads TGTGCCACCAGCATCAGCTTACGACGGAACCAAGAGACCCAGTACTTC. Amino acid sequence: CATSISLRRNQETQYF. Together with reference TRBV15 and TRBJ2-5, the CDR3 gives the full variable domain: DAMVIQNPRYQVTQFGKPVTLSCSQTLNHNVMYWYQQKSSQAPKLLFHYYDKDFNNEADTPDNFQSRRPNTSFCFLDIRSPGLGDTAMYLCATSISLRRNQETQYFGPGTRLLVL.

This clone was observed a handful of times. V and J are TRBV15 and TRBJ2-3; 8 nucleotides align to TRBD2. The CDR3 runs to 13 residues. CDR1 LNHNV and CDR2 YYDKDF come from the germline V gene (reference sequence). Unmatched junction bases numbered 8, after V lost 8 bases and J lost 7 bases. The CDR3 here is CATGSGTLHTQYF. CDR3 nucleotides: TGTGCCACCGGTAGCGGGACTCTCCATACGCAGTATTTT.

The chain couples TRBV4-2 to TRBJ2-1; 12 bases match TRBD2. Germline V gene sequence: CDR1 LGHNA, CDR2 YNFKEQ. CDR3 length: 17 residues. V dropped 3 bases and J dropped 6; count of bases not matched to a gene: 9. The CDR3, as DNA: TGTGCCAGCAGCCAGCCTAGACTAGCGGGAGAAGGCAATGAGCAGTTCTTC. Its protein product is CASSQPRLAGEGNEQFF.

This clone was recorded a few times. Other DNA variants within this sample encode the same CDR3. This rearrangement joins TRBV29-1 to TRBJ2-1, with D possibly called TRBD1 or TRBD2 (5 bases each). Germline CDR1 and CDR2: SQVTM and ANQGSEA. V was shortened by 3 bases and J by 7 bases, with 7 bases between the two germline ends. This CDR3 contains 11 residues. CDR3 amino acids: CSVERGNEQFF. The CDR3 nucleotides are TGCAGCGTTGAGAGGGGTAATGAGCAGTTCTTC.

Note on this clone: Other DNA sequences of this sample code for an identical CDR3. The CDR3 spells CASSLVVTDTQYF. The CDR3 bases are TGCGCCAGCAGCTTGGTTGTCACAGATACGCAGTATTTT. The chain has TRBV5-1 and TRBJ2-3; D is ambiguous. Germline CDR1 reads SGHRS; CDR2 reads YFSETQ. V was trimmed by 0 bases and J by 2 bases, leaving 4 bases between them. The CDR3 consists of 13 residues.

V and J are TRBV30 and TRBJ1-1, with no clear D. CDR3 length equals 13 residues. V was trimmed by 1 base and J by 6 bases, leaving 12 bases between them. The germline CDR1 and CDR2 sequences are GTSNPN and SVGIG (reference sequence). The CDR3: CAWSDSLDAEAFF. In DNA form, the CDR3 reads TGTGCCTGGAGTGATTCTCTGGATGCTGAAGCTTTCTTT.

This clone turned up a few times. The chain joins TRBV11-2 to TRBJ2-5; no clear D. CDR3 size: 13 residues. Trimming pared 9 bases from V and 2 bases from J, leaving 13 bases between. Germline V gene sequence: CDR1 SGHAT, CDR2 FQNNGV. CDR3 loop: CASSLKWQETQYF. As DNA, the CDR3 is TGTGCCAGTTCCCTGAAGTGGCAAGAGACCCAGTACTTC.

The chain employs TRBV9 and TRBJ2-3, with 10 bases aligning to TRBD2. The CDR3 length is 16 residues. V shed 3 bases and J 4 bases; nucleotides not matched to a gene: 8. Germline CDR1 SGDLS, CDR2 YYNGEE. This CDR3 reads CASSESSGSGADTQYF. CDR3 nucleotides: TGTGCCAGCAGCGAGTCTAGCGGGAGTGGAGCAGATACGCAGTATTTT. Together with reference TRBV9 and TRBJ2-3, the CDR3 gives the full variable domain: DSGVTQTPKHLITATGQRVTLRCSPRSGDLSVYWYQQSLDQGLQFLIQYYNGEERAKGNILERFSAQQFPDLHSELNLSSLELGDSALYFCASSESSGSGADTQYFGPGTRLTVL.

On this clone itself: At one of its ends the junction is not consistent with the germline gene, which may arise from a read error. The rearrangement uses TRBV30 and TRBJ1-2; no reliable D call. CDR1 and CDR2 (germline): GTSNPN, SVGIG (reference sequence). This CDR3 region has 11 residues. The CDR3 spells CAWSGYYMPHF. CDR3 bases: TGTGCCTGGAGTGGGTACTACATGCCCCACTTC.

This sequence joins TRBV30 and TRBJ2-6; D remains unclear. V lost 4 bases to trimming and J lost 0 bases, with 7 bases between them. CDR3 size: 14 residues. The germline gives CDR1 GTSNPN, CDR2 SVGIG (reference sequence). CDR3 protein: CAWNGFSGANVLTF. The CDR3 DNA is TGTGCCTGGAATGGGTTCTCTGGGGCCAACGTCCTGACTTTC.

The chain is built from TRBV15 and TRBJ2-2; D may correspond to TRBD1 or TRBD2 (5 bases each). V lost 5 bases to trimming and J lost 7 bases, with 23 bases between them. This CDR3 spans 17 amino acids. CDR1 and CDR2 (germline): LNHNV, YYDKDF (reference sequence). CDR3 protein: CATSGLDGARSIGELFF. In DNA form, the CDR3 reads TGTGCCACCAGCGGATTAGACGGGGCCCGCTCGATCGGGGAGCTGTTTTTT.

V is TRBV5-1 and J is TRBJ1-2, with a possible D match to TRBD1 (5 bases). V was cut by 3 bases and J by 4 bases, with 13 bases left in between. The germline V gene has CDR1 SGHRS and CDR2 YFSETQ. This CDR3 contains 14 residues. The CDR3 coding sequence is TGCGCCAGCAGCTCCCTCGACAGTCGCTATGGCTACACCTTC. Translation gives CASSSLDSRYGYTF.

V and J are TRBV7-2 and TRBJ2-7; TRBD1 matches 10 bases. This CDR3 has 15 amino acids. Germline-derived CDR1 and CDR2 are SGHTA and FQGNSA. V shed 5 bases and J 4 bases; nucleotides not matched to a gene: 8. The CDR3 loop is CASSPRDRGGYEQYF. CDR3 DNA sequence: TGTGCCAGCAGCCCCCGGGACAGGGGAGGATACGAGCAGTACTTC. Full variable domain (outside the CDR3, taken from reference TRBV7-2 and TRBJ2-7): GAGVSQSPSNKVTEKGKDVELRCDPISGHTALYWYRQSLGQGLEFLIYFQGNSAPDKSGLPSDRFSAERTGGSVSTLTIQRTQQEDSAVYLCASSPRDRGGYEQYFGPGTRLTVT.

V usage is TRBV30 and J usage is TRBJ2-7; TRBD1 agrees at 8 bases. Germline V gene lookup returns CDR1 GTSNPN and CDR2 SVGIG (reference sequence). Trimming cost V 5 bases and J 3 bases; bases outside gene matches: 6. There are 13 residues in the CDR3. CDR3 region: CAWGGQGFYEQYF. The CDR3 nucleotides read TGTGCCTGGGGAGGACAGGGATTCTACGAGCAGTACTTC.

A few counts support this clone. V and J are TRBV18 and TRBJ1-5; D is uncertain. The CDR3 has 14 amino acids. Germline CDR1 and CDR2: KGHSH and LQKENI. The V gene lost 4 bases and the J gene lost 5 bases, with 12 bases spanning the gap. The CDR3 DNA follows: TGTGCCAGCTCACACGACGGAAAAGATCAGCCCCAGCATTTT. It is translated as CASSHDGKDQPQHF.

The chain uses TRBV5-6 and TRBJ1-1, with D maybe TRBD1 (5 bases). The CDR3 is made up of 13 amino acids. Germline V gene lookup returns CDR1 SGHDT and CDR2 YYEEEE. The V gene lost 0 bases and the J gene lost 7 bases, with 10 bases spanning the gap. CDR3 region: CASSLVWDREAFF. CDR3 DNA: TGTGCCAGCAGCTTGGTGTGGGACCGTGAAGCTTTCTTT. The full variable domain, its missing parts supplied by reference TRBV5-6 and TRBJ1-1, is DAGVTQSPTHLIKTRGQQVTLRCSPKSGHDTVSWYQQALGQGPQFIFQYYEEEERQRGNFPDRFSGHQFPNYSSELNVNALLLGDSALYLCASSLVWDREAFFGQGTRLTVV.